The 19 T cell receptor beta chains below all came from one sample that was sequenced in a study of early T cells in non-severe SARS-CoV-2 infection. TCRdb used MiXCR to reprocess the 5' RACE reads, holding one entry per CDR3 protein. The data hold about 56,000 distinct CDR3 sequences, with roughly 10% observed a single time. The sample comprised whole blood. The source of these receptors is an adult who was a healthcare worker with PCR-confirmed SARS-CoV-2 infection or an uninfected control (not recorded which).

This clonotype was detected ten times or more. The chain has TRBV6-6 and TRBJ2-7, with D possibly matching TRBD2 (6 bases). Germline CDR1 MNHNY, CDR2 SVGAGI (reference sequence). V dropped 6 bases and J dropped 1 base, with 13 bases sitting between them. There are 14 residues in the CDR3. CDR3 in DNA: TGTGCCAGCAGACGGGACTCCCAGTCCTACGAGCAGTACTTC. It codes for CASRRDSQSYEQYF.

This clonotype was picked up many times. V is TRBV3-1 and J is TRBJ2-1; TRBD2 matches at 11 bases. Germline-derived CDR1 and CDR2 are LGHDT and YNNKEL (reference sequence). CDR3 length: 15 residues. V shed 7 bases, J shed 6 bases, and the junction held 8 bases outside the gene matches. CDR3 sequence: CASNLAGGPANEQFF. The CDR3 DNA follows: TGTGCCAGCAACTTAGCGGGAGGGCCAGCCAATGAGCAGTTCTTC.

As regards this clonotype: A much larger clone sits a single nucleotide away, making a read error possible. The chain carries TRBV2 and TRBJ1-5; TRBD1 is a possible D gene (5 bases). Trimming removed 8 bases from V and 2 bases from J, with 22 bases in between. Germline CDR1 and CDR2: SNHLY and FYNNEI. The CDR3 is made up of 17 amino acids. CDR3 loop: CASGSYLGRRGNQPQHF. Here the CDR3 DNA reads TGTGCCAGCGGTAGCTACTTGGGACGGCGGGGCAATCAGCCCCAGCATTTT. The variable domain in full, completed from reference TRBV2 and TRBJ1-5, reads EPEVTQTPSHQVTQMGQEVILRCVPISNHLYFYWYRQILGQKVEFLVSFYNNEISEKSEIFDDQFSVERPDGSNFTLKIRSTKLEDSAMYFCASGSYLGRRGNQPQHFGDGTRLSIL.

This chain connects TRBV19 to TRBJ2-5; 10 nucleotides agree with TRBD2. This CDR3 spans 17 amino acids. With V trimmed by 7 bases and J by 1 base, 12 bases remained unmatched. CDR1 and CDR2 from the germline V gene are LNHDA and SQIVND (reference sequence). The CDR3 loop reads CASTRLPGLAPQETQYF. The CDR3 nucleotides read TGTGCCAGTACCAGACTCCCGGGACTAGCGCCCCAAGAGACCCAGTACTTC.

The chain is built from TRBV7-2 and TRBJ2-7; 7 bases line up with TRBD2. With 1 base clipped from V and 1 base from J, the junction kept 7 bases outside the gene matches. CDR1 and CDR2 from the germline V gene are SGHTA and FQGNSA. CDR3 length equals 16 residues. For the CDR3, the DNA is TGTGCCAGCAGCTTAGAAGCACTAGCGCTTTCCTACGAGCAGTACTTC. Amino acid sequence: CASSLEALALSYEQYF.

This rearrangement joins TRBV5-6 to TRBJ2-4, with a possible D match to TRBD2 (6 bases). V lost 2 bases to trimming and J lost 0 bases, with 9 bases between them. The germline V gene has CDR1 SGHDT and CDR2 YYEEEE. This CDR3 comprises 15 residues. DNA of the CDR3: TGTGCCAGCAGCTTAAGGGGACTAGCCAAAAACATTCAGTACTTC. Translation: CASSLRGLAKNIQYF.

This clonotype was recorded a few times. The chain recombines TRBV5-4 with TRBJ2-7; 9 bases fit TRBD2. Germline-derived CDR1 and CDR2 are SGHNT and YYREEE (reference sequence). CDR3 size: 14 residues. With V trimmed by 1 base and J by 3 bases, 2 bases remained unmatched. CDR3 amino acids: CASSLSSGNYEQYF. CDR3 sequence (DNA): TGTGCCAGCAGCTTGTCTAGCGGGAACTACGAGCAGTACTTC.

The table lists this clonotype with many counts. This chain joins TRBV11-2 and TRBJ1-4, with D uncertain. CDR1 is SGHAT, CDR2 FQNNGV, per germline. Deletions cut 2 bases from V and 5 bases from J, with 15 bases between. This CDR3 comprises 16 residues. The CDR3 is CASSLRPGSSNEKLFF. CDR3 nucleotides: TGTGCCAGCAGCTTACGTCCGGGATCCTCCAATGAAAAACTGTTTTTT.

A note on this clonotype: One end of the junction varies from germline; a read error may be responsible. The chain joins TRBV7-6 to TRBJ2-1; 7 bases map to TRBD1. The germline CDR1 and CDR2 sequences are SGHVS and FNYEAQ. This CDR3 comprises 15 residues. The CDR3 reads CASRLVGGRSNEQFF. In DNA, the CDR3 is TGTGCCAGCAGATTAGTAGGGGGCAGGAGCAATGAGCAGTTCTTC.

The rearrangement uses TRBV19 and TRBJ2-1, with D perhaps TRBD2 (7 bases). The CDR3 runs to 15 residues. Trimming cost V 2 bases and J 7 bases, with 15 bases left between them. The germline V gene encodes CDR1 LNHDA and CDR2 SQIVND (reference sequence). CDR3 sequence: CASSIKRDQGNEQFF. The CDR3 coding sequence is TGTGCCAGTAGTATAAAGCGGGACCAGGGGAATGAGCAGTTCTTC.

This clonotype was seen more than once but under ten times. The rearrangement uses TRBV7-3 and TRBJ2-1; D is uncertain. The V gene's germline CDR1 is SGHTA and CDR2 FQGTGA. CDR3 length: 14 amino acids. V was shortened by 5 bases and J by 6 bases, with 14 bases between the two germline ends. CDR3 coding DNA: TGTGCCAGCAGCGTAGGGTCCCCTAGCAATGAGCAGTTCTTC. The encoded protein is CASSVGSPSNEQFF.

V and J are TRBV3-1 and TRBJ2-7; 10 bases map to TRBD1. Germline lookup yields CDR1 LGHDT and CDR2 YNNKEL (reference sequence). The CDR3 spans 15 residues. With V trimmed by 5 bases and J by 3 bases, 7 bases remained unmatched. CDR3 in DNA: TGTGCCAGCAGCGTCGGACAGGGGGGAGGCTACGAGCAGTACTTC. Its translation is CASSVGQGGGYEQYF.

A few counts support this clonotype. As DNA, the CDR3 is TGTGCCAGCATACAACAGGGGGCCCCTGAAGCTTTCTTT. Translation: CASIQQGAPEAFF. The chain employs TRBV5-5 and TRBJ1-1, with 9 bases lining up with TRBD1. The CDR3 loop spans 13 amino acids. CDR1 SGHKS and CDR2 YYEKEE come from the germline V gene (reference sequence). The junction had 6 bases not matched to a gene; V was cut back by 6 bases and J by 6 bases.

This clonotype was seen only once. The rearrangement uses TRBV29-1 and TRBJ2-7; D could derive from TRBD1 or TRBD2 (6 bases each). In germline, CDR1 is SQVTM, CDR2 ANQGSEA. The CDR3 length is 14 residues. Trimming took 4 bases from V and 2 from J, leaving 15 bases between them. The DNA for the CDR3 is TGCAGCGTTGTAGGTAAAGGGGGGACCTACGAGCAGTACTTC. As protein: CSVVGKGGTYEQYF.

The chain couples TRBV12-3 or TRBV12-4 to TRBJ2-3; D is possibly TRBD1 (6 bases). The ends were cut back, 3 bases at V and 0 bases at J, with 7 bases in the middle. CDR3 length equals 14 residues. CDR3 DNA: TGTGCCAGCAGTTTTACAGGGAGCACAGATACGCAGTATTTT. Amino acids: CASSFTGSTDTQYF.

The chain links TRBV6-6 to TRBJ1-2; D gene unclear. V was cut by 2 bases and J by 4 bases, with 2 bases left in between. Germline-derived CDR1 and CDR2 are MNHNY and SVGAGI (reference sequence). The CDR3 covers 11 residues. CDR3 coding DNA: TGTGCCAGCAGTTACACCTATGGCTACACCTTC. As protein: CASSYTYGYTF.

CDR3 residues: CASSFRGGPDTQYF. The CDR3 DNA is TGTGCCAGCAGTTTCCGAGGGGGCCCAGATACGCAGTATTTT. This chain links TRBV27 with TRBJ2-3; 7 bases map to TRBD1. Germline CDR1 and CDR2: MNHEY and SMNVEV (reference sequence). The ends lost 3 bases at V and 4 bases at J; junction bases unmatched: 4. This CDR3 spans 14 amino acids.

This clonotype was observed a handful of times. The chain recombines TRBV9 with TRBJ2-3; 8 nucleotides match TRBD2. This CDR3 has 13 amino acids. CDR1 is SGDLS and CDR2 is YYNGEE in the germline V gene. V lost 4 bases to trimming and J lost 6 bases; unmatched junction nucleotides: 4. CDR3 coding DNA: TGTGCCAGCAGCTCCCGACTAGCGGATACGCAGTATTTT. It is translated as CASSSRLADTQYF.

This clonotype has a count of ten or more. This chain links TRBV20-1 with TRBJ2-1; D remains ambiguous. The CDR3 covers 14 residues. Per the germline V gene, CDR1 is DFQATT and CDR2 is SNEGSKA (reference sequence). V was pared by 5 bases and J by 7 bases, with 18 bases between. The CDR3 loop reads CSAPSKPALNEQFF. In nucleotides, the CDR3 is TGCAGTGCTCCTTCCAAGCCGGCCCTAAATGAGCAGTTCTTC.